This entry lists 11 T cell receptor beta chains sequenced from one sample in a study of human T cells and chemical hapten exposure. This sample's time point: patch test 1, 2 weeks after DPC sensitization. As for treatment: therapeutic diphenylcyclopropenone sensitization with weekly scalp DPC. TCRdb redid the calling of the RACE reads with MiXCR, one entry per CDR3 protein. The sample contains a few hundred thousand distinct CDR3 sequences, roughly 4.8% of which appear only once. This specimen consisted of whole blood, obtained in connection with sensitization to the hapten diphenylcyclopropenone (DPC). Every receptor here comes from a woman aged 45-59 years with alopecia areata. Some clones in this sample may be carry-over from other donors' samples.

This clonotype was found many times. The chain combines TRBV20-1 with TRBJ1-3; no definite D call. Germline V lookup: CDR1 DFQATT, CDR2 SNEGSKA (reference sequence). The CDR3 is made up of 14 amino acids. V was clipped by 6 bases and J by 0 bases, with 12 bases between them. In nucleotides, the CDR3 is TGCAGTGCCTACGGACTGCACTCTGGAAACACCATATATTTT. It yields the protein CSAYGLHSGNTIYF.

This clonotype was detected only a few times. V usage is TRBV5-1 and J usage is TRBJ2-3; D is ambiguous. The V gene lost 4 bases and the J gene lost 2 bases, with 11 bases spanning the gap. Germline V CDR1 and CDR2: SGHRS, YFSETQ. The CDR3 is made up of 14 amino acids. CDR3 sequence: CASSPTGVTDTQYF. The CDR3 DNA is TGCGCCAGCAGCCCGACTGGGGTCACAGATACGCAGTATTTT.

The chain couples TRBV9 to TRBJ2-3; 9 bases are shared with TRBD2. This CDR3 has 14 amino acids. Germline loops: CDR1 SGDLS, CDR2 YYNGEE. The ends lost 3 bases at V and 3 bases at J; junction bases unmatched: 2. CDR3 sequence reads: CASSASGVTDTQYF. The DNA of the CDR3 is TGTGCCAGCAGCGCTAGCGGGGTAACAGATACGCAGTATTTT.

The V gene is TRBV6-1, the J gene TRBJ2-3, with 9 positions matching TRBD2. V lost 2 bases, J lost 2 bases, and 8 bases stayed unmatched. This CDR3 has 17 amino acids. The germline V gene has CDR1 MNHNS and CDR2 SASEGT. CDR3 protein: CASSEKVLAGITDTQYF. The CDR3 coding sequence is TGTGCCAGCAGTGAAAAGGTCCTAGCGGGGATCACAGATACGCAGTATTTT.

The chain recombines TRBV29-1 with TRBJ2-3, with D uncertain. V lost 7 bases and J lost 4, with 9 bases in between. The germline V gene has CDR1 SQVTM and CDR2 ANQGSEA. The CDR3 extends over 11 amino acids. CDR3 nucleotide sequence: TGCAGCGCAATGGCCCCAGATACGCAGTATTTT. It encodes CSAMAPDTQYF.

This clonotype has a handful of counts. The V call is TRBV29-1, the J call TRBJ1-2; the D gene is possibly TRBD1 (6 bases). The CDR3 length is 13 residues. Germline CDR1 and CDR2: SQVTM and ANQGSEA. V lost 6 bases, J lost 5 bases, and 16 bases lay in between. The CDR3 DNA follows: TGCAGCGTACAGGGCGGGTTTAAGTATGGCTACACCTTC. It codes for CSVQGGFKYGYTF.

This clonotype has a count of ten or more. The V and J genes are TRBV11-2 and TRBJ2-3; D gene uncertain. Germline lookup yields CDR1 SGHAT and CDR2 FQNNGV. The CDR3 runs to 16 residues. The ends were cut back, 1 base at V and 2 bases at J, with 13 bases in the middle. The CDR3 region has the DNA TGTGCCAGCAGCTTAGGCTCGTTTCCTAACACAGATACGCAGTATTTT. Protein product: CASSLGSFPNTDTQYF.

At least ten counts were recorded for this clonotype. J is TRBJ2-7 and V is TRBV6-5; 7 bases align to TRBD1. The CDR3 covers 14 residues. From germline, CDR1 is MNHEY and CDR2 SVGAGI. Trimming cost V 0 bases and J 5 bases; bases outside gene matches: 4. The chain's CDR3 is CASSYSGQFHEQYF. CDR3 sequence (DNA): TGTGCCAGCAGTTACTCGGGACAGTTCCACGAGCAGTACTTC.

This clonotype was seen at least ten times. The chain carries TRBV7-9 and TRBJ1-5, with a possible D match to TRBD1 (6 bases). The germline V and J ends were trimmed by 2 bases and 0 bases, with 17 bases remaining between them. Germline V gene data show CDR1 as SEHNR and CDR2 as FQNEAQ (reference sequence). This CDR3 is built from 18 residues. The CDR3 loop is CASSLNMQGTYSNQPQHF. The CDR3 coding sequence is TGTGCCAGCAGCTTAAATATGCAGGGGACATATAGCAATCAGCCCCAGCATTTT.

This clonotype came up a few times. This sequence joins TRBV6-1 and TRBJ1-1; D gene uncertain. Germline V CDR1 and CDR2: MNHNS, SASEGT. V was trimmed by 3 bases and J by 2 bases, leaving 13 bases between them. The CDR3 is 15 amino acids. CDR3 residues: CASSDFPTRNTEAFF. The CDR3 coding sequence is TGTGCCAGCAGTGATTTCCCGACAAGAAACACTGAAGCTTTCTTT.

This clonotype has ten or more counts. The chain recombines TRBV9 with TRBJ1-5, with D possibly TRBD1 on 5 matching bases. V lost 4 bases to trimming and J lost 0 bases, with 11 bases between them. Germline V lookup: CDR1 SGDLS, CDR2 YYNGEE. The CDR3 runs 15 residues. CDR3 nucleotides: TGTGCCAGCAGCATAGGGACGACTAGCAATCAGCCCCAGCATTTT. Translation gives CASSIGTTSNQPQHF.